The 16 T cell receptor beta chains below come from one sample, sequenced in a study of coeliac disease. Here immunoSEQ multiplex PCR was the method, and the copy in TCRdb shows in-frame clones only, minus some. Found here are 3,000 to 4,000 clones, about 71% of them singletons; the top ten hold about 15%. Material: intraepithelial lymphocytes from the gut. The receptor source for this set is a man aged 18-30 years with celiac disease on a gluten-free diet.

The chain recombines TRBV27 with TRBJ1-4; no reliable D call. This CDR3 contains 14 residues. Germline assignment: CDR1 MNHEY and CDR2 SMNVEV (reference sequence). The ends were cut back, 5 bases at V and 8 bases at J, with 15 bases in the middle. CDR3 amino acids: CASSPQTTREKLFF. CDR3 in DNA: TGTGCCAGCAGTCCCCAAACCACCAGGGAAAAACTGTTTTTT.

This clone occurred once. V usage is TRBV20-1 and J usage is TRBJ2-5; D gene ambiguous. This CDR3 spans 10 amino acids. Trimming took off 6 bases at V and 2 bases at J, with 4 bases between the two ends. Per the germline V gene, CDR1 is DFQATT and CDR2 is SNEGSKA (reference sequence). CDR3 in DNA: TGCAGTGCCGGGCAAGAGACCCAGTACTTC. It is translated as CSAGQETQYF.

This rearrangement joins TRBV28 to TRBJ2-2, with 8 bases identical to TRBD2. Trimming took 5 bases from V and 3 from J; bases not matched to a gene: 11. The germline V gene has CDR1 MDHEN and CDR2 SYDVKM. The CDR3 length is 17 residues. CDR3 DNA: TGTGCCAGCAGTCCCCCCGCCTCGGGGGGGGACACCGGGGAGCTGTTTTTT. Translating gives CASSPPASGGDTGELFF.

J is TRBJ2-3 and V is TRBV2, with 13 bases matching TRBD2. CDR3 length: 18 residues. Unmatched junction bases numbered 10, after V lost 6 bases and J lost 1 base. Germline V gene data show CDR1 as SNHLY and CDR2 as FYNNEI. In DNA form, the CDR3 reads TGTGCCAGCAGAACCCCACTAGCGGGGGGGCCGGGCACAGATACGCAGTATTTT. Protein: CASRTPLAGGPGTDTQYF.

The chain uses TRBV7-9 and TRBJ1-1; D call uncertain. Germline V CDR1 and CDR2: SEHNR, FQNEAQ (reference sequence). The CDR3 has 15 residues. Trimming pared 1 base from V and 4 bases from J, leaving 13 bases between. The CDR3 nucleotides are TGTGCCAGCAGCTTAGAATCGAGGCTCACCACTGAAGCTTTCTTT. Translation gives CASSLESRLTTEAFF.

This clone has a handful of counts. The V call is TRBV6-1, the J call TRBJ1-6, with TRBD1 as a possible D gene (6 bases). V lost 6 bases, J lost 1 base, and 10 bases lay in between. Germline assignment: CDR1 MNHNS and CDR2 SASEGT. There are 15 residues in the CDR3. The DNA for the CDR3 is TGTGCCAGCAGGACTGACAGGTCCTATAATTCACCCCTCCACTTT. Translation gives CASRTDRSYNSPLHF.

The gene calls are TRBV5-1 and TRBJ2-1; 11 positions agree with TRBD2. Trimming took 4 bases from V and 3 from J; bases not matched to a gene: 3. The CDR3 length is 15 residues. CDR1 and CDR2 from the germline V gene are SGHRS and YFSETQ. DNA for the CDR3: TGCGCCAGCAGCCTAGCGGGGGGCGACTACAATGAGCAGTTCTTC. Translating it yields CASSLAGGDYNEQFF.

CDR3 in DNA: TGTGCCAGCAGCGTACGCCCTAGCGGGGGGCCCTATGAGCAGTTCTTC. Protein sequence: CASSVRPSGGPYEQFF. The chain uses TRBV9 and TRBJ2-1, with 11 bases fitting TRBD2. The germline V gene encodes CDR1 SGDLS and CDR2 YYNGEE. The CDR3 is made up of 16 amino acids. After removal of 1 base from V and 8 bases from J, the junction contained 8 bases not matched to a gene.

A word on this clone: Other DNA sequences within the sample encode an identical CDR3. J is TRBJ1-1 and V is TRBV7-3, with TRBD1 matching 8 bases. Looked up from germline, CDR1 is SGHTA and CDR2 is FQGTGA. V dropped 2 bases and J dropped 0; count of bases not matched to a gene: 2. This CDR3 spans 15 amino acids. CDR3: CASSLGQGMNTEAFF. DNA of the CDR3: TGTGCCAGCAGCTTAGGACAGGGCATGAACACTGAAGCTTTCTTT.

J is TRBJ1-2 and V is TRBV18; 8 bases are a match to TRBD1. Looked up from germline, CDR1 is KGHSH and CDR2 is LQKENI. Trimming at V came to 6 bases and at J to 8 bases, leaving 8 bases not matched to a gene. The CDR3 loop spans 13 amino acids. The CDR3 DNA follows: TGTGCCAGCTCGCCCCAGGGGGCTCAAGGCTACACCTTC. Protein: CASSPQGAQGYTF.

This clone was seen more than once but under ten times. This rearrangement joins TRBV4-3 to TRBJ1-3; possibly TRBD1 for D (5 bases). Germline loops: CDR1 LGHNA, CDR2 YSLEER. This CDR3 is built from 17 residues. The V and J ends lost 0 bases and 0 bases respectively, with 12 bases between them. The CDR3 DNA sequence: TGCGCCAGCAGCCAAGATAACAGGCCGAGCTCTGGAAACACCATATATTTT. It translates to CASSQDNRPSSGNTIYF.

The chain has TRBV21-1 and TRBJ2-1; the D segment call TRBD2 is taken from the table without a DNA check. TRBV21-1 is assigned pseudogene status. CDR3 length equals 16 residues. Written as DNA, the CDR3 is TGTGCCAGCAGCAAAAATTGGTCCGGTGGGAGGAATGAGCAGTTCTTC. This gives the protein CASSKNWSGGRNEQFF.

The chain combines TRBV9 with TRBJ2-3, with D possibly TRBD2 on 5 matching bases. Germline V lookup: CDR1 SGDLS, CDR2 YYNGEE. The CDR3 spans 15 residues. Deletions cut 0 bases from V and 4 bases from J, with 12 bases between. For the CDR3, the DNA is TGTGCCAGCAGCGTAGACCCGGGGTTCCCAGATACGCAGTATTTT. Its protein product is CASSVDPGFPDTQYF.

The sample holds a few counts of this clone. In nucleotides, the CDR3 is TGTGCCAGCATGGAAGTAGCGGGGGACACAGATACGCAGTATTTT. Translating gives CASMEVAGDTDTQYF. The genes are TRBV28 and TRBJ2-3; 9 positions agree with TRBD2. The V gene's germline CDR1 is MDHEN and CDR2 SYDVKM. With V trimmed by 7 bases and J by 2 bases, 7 bases remained unmatched. This CDR3 has 15 residues.

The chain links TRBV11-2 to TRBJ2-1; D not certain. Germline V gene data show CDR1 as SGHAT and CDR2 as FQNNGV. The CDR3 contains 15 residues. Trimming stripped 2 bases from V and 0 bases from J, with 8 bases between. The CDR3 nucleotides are TGTGCCAGCAGCTTAATCTTTAGCTCCTACAATGAGCAGTTCTTC. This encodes CASSLIFSSYNEQFF.

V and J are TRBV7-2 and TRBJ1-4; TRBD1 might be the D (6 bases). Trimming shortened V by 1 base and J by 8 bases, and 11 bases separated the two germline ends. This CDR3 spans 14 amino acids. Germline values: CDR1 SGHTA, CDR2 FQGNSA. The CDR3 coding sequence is TGTGCCAGCAGCTTAGGGGGGCTAGGGGAAAAACTGTTTTTT. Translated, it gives CASSLGGLGEKLFF.